This T cell receptor beta chain was observed in a study of blood T cell repertoires in COVID-19. As for the study in general: Some COVID-19 samples were acute and others convalescent; all came from the United States, Italy and Spain.

Original analysis: Amplification of reference gene primers provided the estimated nucleated cell counts. The protocol was immunoSEQ multiplex PCR, while the TCRdb copy is restricted to in-frame clones and leaves out a portion. That table is the source of V, J and clone size, and D and trimming were worked out from the DNA. The data contain approximately 150,000 clones, 60% to 80% of them singletons. Germline V lookup: CDR1 MRHNA, CDR2 SNTAGT. The CDR3 loop spans 15 amino acids. Unmatched junction bases numbered 10, after V lost 4 bases and J lost 7 bases. V gene TRBV6-4 combines with J gene TRBJ1-2; 9 positions agree with TRBD1. The TCR originated in a man aged 50 to 59 with active or convalescent COVID-19. The sequenced material came from peripheral blood. Here the CDR3 reads CASSVSVGQGGGYTF. The CDR3 region has the DNA TGTGCCAGCAGTGTTTCAGTGGGACAGGGAGGTGGCTACACCTTC.